Below are 21 T cell receptor beta chains sequenced from a single sample in a study of CD8 T cells in ankylosing spondylitis. Each CDR3 protein is one row after TCRdb ran MiXCR on the 5' RACE reads. Of roughly 700,000 distinct CDR3 sequences in the sample, around 20% were seen once. Antigens of these TCRs are unknown. Findings and caveats of the study: What appeared characteristic of ankylosing spondylitis blood was a TCR beta motif of under 10 highly homologous variants.

Material for sequencing was blood, either unsorted or a sorted T cell fraction (not recorded which). All receptors derive from a male donor with ankylosing spondylitis.

As DNA, the CDR3 is TGCAGTGCTAGGGGTAGAACAGGGGGCTATGGCTACACCTTC. This gives the protein CSARGRTGGYGYTF. This rearrangement joins TRBV20-1 to TRBJ1-2; 8 bases are shared with TRBD1. V dropped 3 bases and J dropped 4; count of bases not matched to a gene: 7. The CDR3 consists of 14 residues. Germline V CDR1 and CDR2: DFQATT, SNEGSKA (reference sequence).

This chain links TRBV6-5 with TRBJ2-1; perhaps TRBD1 as D (5 bases). V shed 5 bases and J shed 9 bases, with 8 bases lying between them. Germline values: CDR1 MNHEY, CDR2 SVGAGI. This CDR3 comprises 11 residues. The chain's CDR3 is CASSGQFEQFF. The CDR3 bases are TGTGCCAGCAGTGGACAATTTGAGCAGTTCTTC.

The chain couples TRBV5-5 to TRBJ2-3, with TRBD1 matching over 7 bases. Trimming removed 6 bases from V and 2 bases from J; junction bases left unmatched: 12. The CDR3 runs to 16 residues. Germline V gives CDR1 SGHKS, CDR2 YYEKEE (reference sequence). CDR3 residues: CASTFGTASYTDTQYF. The CDR3, as DNA: TGTGCCAGCACCTTTGGGACAGCCTCTTACACAGATACGCAGTATTTT.

The rearrangement uses TRBV19 and TRBJ2-7; possible D gene TRBD2, 5 bases. V was clipped by 4 bases and J by 5 bases, with 6 bases between them. This CDR3 spans 11 amino acids. Germline lookup yields CDR1 LNHDA and CDR2 SQIVND (reference sequence). CDR3 region: CASSTGNEQYF. CDR3 nucleotides: TGTGCCAGTAGTACGGGGAACGAGCAGTACTTC.

Only a few counts were recorded for this clonotype. The rearrangement uses TRBV11-1 and TRBJ2-7, with a tentative D call TRBD1 (6 bases). Germline CDR1 reads SGHAT; CDR2 reads FQDESV (reference sequence). V was shortened by 2 bases and J by 4 bases, with 27 bases between the two germline ends. This CDR3 is 19 amino acids long. Here the CDR3 reads CASSLRGGRSGVGAYEQYF. The DNA for the CDR3 is TGTGCCAGCAGCTTAAGAGGTGGCCGGAGCGGAGTGGGGGCGTACGAGCAGTACTTC. Full variable domain (remainder filled in from reference TRBV11-1 and TRBJ2-7): EAEVAQSPRYKITEKSQAVAFWCDPISGHATLYWYRQILGQGPELLVQFQDESVVDDSQLPKDRFSAERLKGVDSTLKIQPAELGDSAMYLCASSLRGGRSGVGAYEQYFGPGTRLTVT.

This clonotype came up a few times. The V call is TRBV11-2, the J call TRBJ2-2, with 11 bases matching TRBD1. V was pared by 6 bases and J by 5 bases, with 14 bases of the junction left unmatched. The CDR3 runs to 18 residues. Germline CDR1 SGHAT, CDR2 FQNNGV. CDR3 residues: CASSSRGQGAVRTGELFF. The CDR3 nucleotides are TGTGCCAGCAGTTCACGCGGACAGGGGGCGGTACGGACCGGGGAGCTGTTTTTT.

V and J are TRBV6-1 and TRBJ1-1, with 7 positions matching TRBD1. V dropped 6 bases and J dropped 7; count of bases not matched to a gene: 8. CDR1 and CDR2 from the germline V gene are MNHNS and SASEGT. CDR3 length: 13 residues. In DNA, the CDR3 is TGTGCCAGCAGCCTTCGACAGGGAGGTGAAGCTTTCTTT. It translates to CASSLRQGGEAFF.

This chain joins TRBV6-1 and TRBJ2-1; perhaps D is TRBD1 or TRBD2 (5 bases each). Per germline, CDR1 MNHNS and CDR2 SASEGT. V was clipped by 6 bases and J by 8 bases, with 14 bases between them. CDR3 length: 13 residues. The DNA for the CDR3 is TGTGCCAGCAGCCTCTCCCAGGGACATGAGCAGTTCTTC. Its protein is CASSLSQGHEQFF.

This clonotype was recorded many times. The chain recombines TRBV4-1 with TRBJ1-1, with 7 positions matching TRBD1. There are 18 residues in the CDR3. Germline V gives CDR1 MGHRA, CDR2 YSYEKL. Trimming cost V 2 bases and J 1 base; bases outside gene matches: 13. The DNA for the CDR3 is TGCGCCAGCAGCCAATGGGAGGGGGCAGCGGTGGGGAACACTGAAGCTTTCTTT. This sequence encodes CASSQWEGAAVGNTEAFF.

V usage is TRBV11-2 and J usage is TRBJ1-2, with D unclear. The ends were cut back, 5 bases at V and 4 bases at J, with 14 bases in the middle. This CDR3 has 14 amino acids. Germline lookup yields CDR1 SGHAT and CDR2 FQNNGV. The CDR3 here is CASSPRRNFYGYTF. DNA of the CDR3: TGTGCCAGCAGCCCCCGGCGGAACTTCTATGGCTACACCTTC.

The chain has TRBV29-1 and TRBJ2-1; D gene ambiguous. V lost 0 bases and J lost 6, with 6 bases in between. The length of the CDR3 is 12 residues. Germline values: CDR1 SQVTM, CDR2 ANQGSEA. The CDR3 sequence: CSVEEPSNEQFF. The CDR3 nucleotides read TGCAGCGTTGAAGAACCTAGCAATGAGCAGTTCTTC.

This clonotype was recorded many times. This sequence joins TRBV27 and TRBJ2-2; no clear D gene. The CDR3 spans 13 residues. V was clipped by 4 bases and J by 3 bases, with 6 bases between them. Per the germline V gene, CDR1 is MNHEY and CDR2 is SMNVEV (reference sequence). CDR3 sequence: CASSSLDTGELFF. The CDR3 region has the DNA TGTGCCAGCAGTTCCCTCGACACCGGGGAGCTGTTTTTT.

This clonotype was observed a few times. The chain couples TRBV19 to TRBJ1-2; TRBD1 matches at 8 bases. The CDR3 runs to 16 residues. Germline V lookup: CDR1 LNHDA, CDR2 SQIVND (reference sequence). V lost 5 bases to trimming and J lost 4 bases; unmatched junction nucleotides: 12. CDR3: CASSLRTGSLPYGYTF. As DNA, the CDR3 is TGTGCCAGTAGTCTCCGGACAGGGTCGCTCCCCTATGGCTACACCTTC.

This clonotype was seen a few times. V is TRBV12-3 or TRBV12-4 and J is TRBJ2-4; a weak D match, TRBD1 (6 bases). This CDR3 is built from 15 residues. V lost 4 bases, J lost 6 bases, and 16 bases lay in between. DNA of the CDR3: TGTGCCAGCAGTTCATGGATTGGACAGCCAAACATTCAGTACTTC. Translation gives CASSSWIGQPNIQYF.

This clonotype has just a few counts. This chain links TRBV5-6 with TRBJ2-3; D is unclear. The ends were cut back, 4 bases at V and 4 bases at J, with 13 bases in the middle. The CDR3 covers 14 residues. Germline V gene sequence: CDR1 SGHDT, CDR2 YYEEEE. The CDR3 loop is CASSPKGSADTQYF. The CDR3 DNA reads as TGTGCCAGCAGCCCCAAGGGCAGCGCAGATACGCAGTATTTT.

The rearrangement uses TRBV3-1 and TRBJ1-4; D call uncertain. The CDR3 is made up of 16 amino acids. The V and J ends lost 1 base and 0 bases respectively, with 9 bases between them. CDR1 is LGHDT, CDR2 YNNKEL, per germline (reference sequence). CDR3 in DNA: TGTGCCAGCAGCCAAGGTCCAGCGGCAACTAATGAAAAACTGTTTTTT. Amino acids: CASSQGPAATNEKLFF.

This sequence joins TRBV14 and TRBJ2-7; unclear D gene. The CDR3 contains 17 residues. The V end was cut by 1 base, the J end by 1 base, with 17 bases between. Germline V gives CDR1 SGHDN, CDR2 FVKESK. The CDR3 coding sequence is TGTGCCAGCAGCCAAGCCAATTCAGGCAACGCTTCCTACGAGCAGTACTTC. This gives the protein CASSQANSGNASYEQYF.

This chain joins TRBV24-1 and TRBJ2-1; 8 bases are shared with TRBD2. CDR3 length: 14 amino acids. Germline lookup yields CDR1 KGHDR and CDR2 SFDVKD. V was clipped by 5 bases and J by 9 bases; unmatched bases: 8. CDR3 region: CATSGAGGPPEQFF. The DNA for the CDR3 is TGTGCCACCAGTGGTGCGGGAGGTCCCCCTGAGCAGTTCTTC.

This chain connects TRBV28 to TRBJ2-7, with D possibly matching TRBD2 (5 bases). In germline, CDR1 is MDHEN, CDR2 SYDVKM. Trimming stripped 5 bases from V and 5 bases from J, with 19 bases between. The CDR3 loop spans 15 amino acids. CDR3 protein: CASSADYRGIDEQYF. The CDR3, as DNA: TGTGCCAGCAGTGCCGACTATCGCGGCATTGACGAGCAGTACTTC.

The rearrangement links TRBV12-3 or TRBV12-4 to TRBJ2-7; D perhaps matches TRBD2 (6 bases). Trimming took 4 bases from V and 6 from J, leaving 13 bases between them. The CDR3 sequence is 13 residues long. DNA for the CDR3: TGTGCCAGCAGTTGGGGGGTCCCGGGCGAGCAGTACTTC. Translated: CASSWGVPGEQYF.

This clonotype was seen more than once but under ten times. The chain couples TRBV19 to TRBJ2-1; 8 bases are a match to TRBD2. From germline, CDR1 is LNHDA and CDR2 SQIVND (reference sequence). The V and J ends lost 7 bases and 5 bases, in that order; junction bases with no gene match: 7. This CDR3 region has 14 residues. The chain's CDR3 is CASNGGGPNNEQFF. The CDR3 region has the DNA TGTGCCAGTAACGGGGGGGGCCCAAACAATGAGCAGTTCTTC.